The sequence of this T cell receptor beta chain was determined in a study of cytomegalovirus exposure and HLA in healthy donors (dated by TCRdb to about 2017). Broadly, across the study: According to an earlier analysis of 587 of the donors, roughly 180 million T cells yielded some 120 million unique TCR beta sequences and more than 250 Gb of sequence data. HLA typing covered class I and class II loci at four-digit resolution. The study aimed to test whether signatures of past pathogen exposure could be identified by cataloging public T cell receptors. Several DR-DQ haplotypes were treated as single units for association and clustering because of strong linkage in the cohort. A later analysis re-examined previously published TCR beta repertoires from 600 to 700 donors and added high-resolution HLA genotyping to investigate patterns of TCR occurrence. The later analysis used no new phenotypic data to find candidate immune exposures, relying instead on TCR beta sequences and their occurrence across donors. Besides the first cohort of approximately 710 subjects, a separate validation cohort made up of about 120 different subjects was used. Among some 400 genotyped donors of the cohort, an average of around 240,000 unique TCR beta nucleotide sequences were sequenced per donor, roughly a sixth of them non-productive. Of the approximately 400 genotyped donors, 75% to 85% were placed in the genetic ancestry cluster associated with self-reported Caucasian donors. In a later genetic analysis, genome-wide SNP genotypes for 398 of the 666 donors were used, and that subset was treated as a discovery cohort. Every repertoire in the discovery cohort had been generated on one and the same sequencing platform. The study profiled the T cell repertoires of 500 to 800 subjects by immunosequencing and related them to cytomegalovirus serostatus. To decide whether each TCR beta V gene segment behaved as functional or pseudogenic, an earlier analysis of several hundred of the donors relied on high-throughput TCR beta sequencing. Donor age, sex, ethnicity and CMV serostatus were compiled alongside the repertoire data. The number of typed donors differed by locus: about 620-630 for A, B, C, DRB1 and DQB1; 500 to 550 for DQA1; roughly 600 for DPA1; and 400 to 480 for DPB1. Roughly 320 gigabases of sequencing data and around 90 million unique TCR sequences made up an early release that covered around 640 HLA-typed donors. To predict cytomegalovirus infection status, the study brought together high-throughput TCR immunosequencing, statistical association of individual TCRs with disease status, and machine learning.

Comment on this clone: Its antigen remains unidentified. No much larger clone is present one base from it, and per-base qualities are unavailable.

Library preparation was by the immunoSEQ multiplex PCR assay. For the multiplex PCR, a mixture combining 60 forward primers for TCR Vbeta segments and 13 reverse primers for TCR Jbeta segments was used. A multiplex PCR assay on genomic DNA amplified the CDR3 region of rearranged TCR beta genes. The amplified TCR beta libraries were sequenced on the Illumina HiSeq System as 87-base-pair reads. The published analysis was carried out like this. Across the roughly 640 repertoires, a later analysis counted some 80 million unique TCR beta chains, roughly 11 million of which were shared by at least two donors. Raw reads were error-corrected and collapsed into unique sequences with a nearest-neighbor algorithm that merged closely related sequences to remove PCR and sequencing errors. Alignment of CDR3 sequences to IMGT reference sequences was used to assign V, D and J gene segments. For a sequence to be retained, a match of at least six nucleotides to both a V gene segment and a J gene segment was required. A rearrangement was called productive if the CDR3 had no stop codons and remained in frame with V and J, and every other rearrangement was called non-productive. CDR3 was defined by IMGT convention, running from the second conserved V-encoded cysteine to the conserved J-encoded phenylalanine. Sequences without an unambiguous match to a single V gene segment were excluded from the earlier analysis of a few hundred of the donors. In an earlier analysis of 587 of the donors, V segments were called functional above 56.7% productive rearrangements and were called segregating when the between-donor standard deviation exceeded 5%. A statistical classification framework was built to diagnose cytomegalovirus status from the catalog of TCR beta chain sequences. A later analysis assigned V and J genes by comparing TCR nucleotide sequences with IMGT/GENE-DB human TR gene sequences. In a later analysis, CDR3 sequences and most-parsimonious VDJ recombination scenarios were assigned using the TCRdist pipeline. In a later analysis, each TCR beta chain was defined by its CDR3 amino acid sequence together with its V-gene family, and reads lacking a unique V-gene family were excluded. A later analysis removed 500 to 600 highly shared, low-generation-probability nucleotide sequences to deal with suspected cross-contamination and a sequencing artifact. In a later analysis, a clonal expansion index for each public chain was calculated from normalized within-repertoire ranks of inferred template counts. Generation probabilities in a later analysis came from a VDJ recombination model fitted to out-of-frame rearrangements, and those results were checked against IGoR. A later analysis scored TCR-TCR, TCR-HLA and TCR-CMV co-occurrence with hypergeometric tests, applying a repertoire-size bias correction to TCR pairs. In a later analysis, false discovery rates were estimated by permuting HLA or CMV assignments 20 times. In a later analysis, co-occurring TCRs were grouped with DBSCAN, and TCRdist sequence similarity was added when clustering was performed within HLA-allele-positive subsets. Repertoires with fewer than 30,000 or more than 120,000 public chains, plus five repertoires with anomalous nucleotide sharing, were excluded from co-occurrence clustering. Drawn from immuneACCESS, this table holds only the in-frame rearrangements with V and J called that TCRdb kept. Clones are partly lost; checked studies trace under half to an unresolved V gene and leave the rest unexplained. The V and J calls and clone size come from that table; D and trimming were worked out from the DNA. For this sample there are some 180,000 clones; more than 65% appear just once. The ten biggest clones cover roughly 3% of the sample.

The cohort consisted of 650 to 850 healthy bone marrow donors. All cohort members were sampled while nominally healthy, although unrecorded immune exposures were likely present. The donor tested CMV seronegative, placing the donor among the approximately 400 seronegative members of the cohort. Every donor gave a peripheral blood sample, and the peripheral blood mononuclear cells from that sample were used for TCR beta sequencing. The Qiagen DNeasy Blood Extraction Kit was used to extract genomic DNA from the blood cell samples. CDR1 is given as SGHRS and CDR2 as YFSETQ, both from the germline V gene. The CDR3 has 16 amino acids, counting the end cysteine and phenylalanine. The CDR3 DNA has 48 bases and is translated from base 1. V loses 0 bases at its end and J loses 2 bases; junction bases beyond the gene matches: 5. On the study overall, not on this receptor specifically: It was suggested by the authors that the approach could potentially be generalized to other disease states and immunological phenotypes. In vitro tests confirmed that a few of the cytomegalovirus-associated TCR beta chains recognize cytomegalovirus antigens. An earlier analysis of some 560 of the donors showed that most TCR beta V segments appeared in productive rearrangements either about 87% or about 30% of the time, which broadly matched IMGT annotations. The study listed 150 to 200 TCR beta chains as associated with cytomegalovirus. Correlated functional status among segregating V segments might reflect linkage disequilibrium, but an unknown experimental factor could not be ruled out. A later analysis found that HLA-associated TCR beta chains were more clonally expanded and had lower generation probabilities than equally common non-associated chains. According to a later genetic analysis, donors in an Asian-associated ancestry cluster had fewer N-insertions in productive TCRs than the roughly 700-donor mean. A cluster of highly shared sequence variants was judged likely to represent a technical artifact of the sequencing pipeline. HLA typing was unavailable for some donors at each locus, so association tests used only the typed subset. In a later genetic analysis, a missense DCLRE1C variant was associated with V-gene and J-gene trimming of TCR beta chains, and the association was replicated in an independent cohort. When HLA alleles, especially DR and DQ, strongly co-occurred, attributing TCR associations to individual alleles was difficult. Immune exposure information for the cohort was limited to CMV serostatus. According to a later analysis, TCR association rates differed among HLA loci, with DRB1 alleles showing the most associated TCRs and HLA-C alleles showing the fewest. Most CMV-associated TCR beta chains appeared to be HLA-restricted in a later analysis, and the HLA associations seemed to be driven largely by CMV exposure. The earlier analysis of some 560 of the donors excluded roughly 17 rarely observed V segments, including chromosome 9 orphons, because counts were too low. The cohort was sequenced for TCR beta chains only, and without alpha or paired-chain data the features that could be detected were limited. A further reported finding was that TCR beta sequences accurately predicted the HLA-A and HLA-B alleles for most subjects in the first cohort. In both the original and validation cohorts, the classifier was reported to diagnose cytomegalovirus status with high specificity and sensitivity. Some IMGT-functional V segments, including TRBV6-2 and TRBV6-3, could not be distinguished by the 87-base-pair reads and were therefore excluded. In a later analysis, some 17,000 TCR beta sequences were associated with specific HLA alleles at a false discovery rate of 0.05. A later analysis reported that several top co-occurrence clusters appeared linked to parvovirus B19, influenza, CMV and Epstein-Barr virus. Sequencing depth was assumed to be roughly uniform across donors in the presence/absence analyses, though that assumption may not hold. Most TCR sequences were observed very rarely across donors, whereas some public TCRs were present in many individuals.

This clonotype was obtained from a female donor in good health and CMV-seronegative. In this chain, TRBV5-1 is recombined with TRBJ2-1, and 7 junctional nucleotides match TRBD2. What was sequenced was PBMCs. The DNA reads as follows: TGCGCCAGCAGCTTGGAGGCGGGAGCAGCCTACAATGAGCAGTTCTTC. Translated, this is CASSLEAGAAYNEQFF.